One and the same sample provided the 16 T cell receptor beta chains below, sequenced in a study of CD8+ T cells in alopecia areata. Following extraction, RNA underwent reverse transcription to cDNA, which served as the sequencing template. Measured with immunoSEQ multiplex PCR; TCRdb has only the in-frame clones, and not every one. In the table there are 80,000 to 95,000 clones, roughly 46% of which are singletons. Treatment of the sample: oral pan-JAK inhibitor, 5-10 mg twice daily. This specimen consisted of CD8+ T cells sorted from blood, obtained at week 24, from a patient treated with tofacitinib. These receptors were obtained from a human donor with alopecia areata.

The chain has TRBV5-1 and TRBJ2-7, with D perhaps TRBD1 (6 bases). The CDR3 extends over 15 amino acids. CDR1 is SGHRS and CDR2 is YFSETQ in the germline V gene. The V end was cut by 5 bases, the J end by 2 bases, with 17 bases between. CDR3 DNA: TGCGCCAGCAGGGCCGGGGCAGGGGCTACCTACGAGCAGTACTTC. Amino acids: CASRAGAGATYEQYF. Using reference TRBV5-1 and TRBJ2-7 for the parts outside the CDR3, the full variable domain is KAGVTQTPRYLIKTRGQQVTLSCSPISGHRSVSWYQQTPGQGLQFLFEYFSETQRNKGNFPGRFSGRQFSNSRSEMNVSTLELGDSALYLCASRAGAGATYEQYFGPGTRLTVT.

This clone came up once. V usage is TRBV5-1 and J usage is TRBJ2-2; either TRBD1 or TRBD2 may fit D (6 bases each). Deletions cut 4 bases from V and 2 bases from J, with 18 bases between. CDR3 length equals 17 residues. The germline V gene has CDR1 SGHRS and CDR2 YFSETQ. CDR3 in DNA: TGCGCCAGCAGCCTCCCCTCCGCGGGACAAAACACCGGGGAGCTGTTTTTT. Translated, it gives CASSLPSAGQNTGELFF.

The chain links TRBV27 to TRBJ1-2, with 8 bases lining up with TRBD1. J lost 1 base, V lost 5 bases, and 3 bases had no gene match. The CDR3 has 14 amino acids. Germline V CDR1 and CDR2: MNHEY, SMNVEV (reference sequence). The DNA for the CDR3 is TGTGCCAGCAGTCCCGGACAGGGTAACTATGGCTACACCTTC. Amino acid sequence: CASSPGQGNYGYTF.

The V gene is TRBV9, the J gene TRBJ1-5; D gene uncertain. The V end lost 7 bases, the J end lost 2 bases, and 10 bases lay between the germline ends. CDR1 is SGDLS, CDR2 YYNGEE, per germline. This CDR3 has 13 amino acids. CDR3: CASGRNGNQPQHF. CDR3 nucleotide sequence: TGTGCCAGCGGGAGGAATGGCAATCAGCCCCAGCATTTT.

The chain has TRBV29-1 and TRBJ2-2; possible D gene TRBD2, 6 bases. The CDR3 is 12 residues long. Looked up from germline, CDR1 is SQVTM and CDR2 is ANQGSEA. The DNA for the CDR3 is TGCGCGGAGGGGCGGAACACCGGGGAGCTGTTTTTT. Its translation: CAEGRNTGELFF.

A few counts support this clone. This chain joins TRBV4-1 and TRBJ2-7; 11 nucleotides agree with TRBD1. The CDR3 is made up of 17 amino acids. Per the germline V gene, CDR1 is MGHRA and CDR2 is YSYEKL. The ends lost 8 bases at V and 3 bases at J; junction bases unmatched: 15. In DNA form, the CDR3 reads TGCGCCAGCGCCGAATTTTGGACCGGGACAGGGGGCTACGAGCAGTACTTC. Residues: CASAEFWTGTGGYEQYF.

This clone was counted between two and nine times. The rearrangement links TRBV11-2 to TRBJ2-1; the match to TRBD2 covers 8 bases. The trim removed 7 bases at V and 7 bases at J, leaving 6 bases unmatched. This CDR3 is 13 amino acids long. The germline gives CDR1 SGHAT, CDR2 FQNNGV. CDR3 in DNA: TGTGCCAGCACGGGAGGGCCCGGGAATGAGCAGTTCTTC. Translated, it gives CASTGGPGNEQFF.

V usage is TRBV7-9 and J usage is TRBJ2-3, with 9 positions matching TRBD2. Per germline, CDR1 SEHNR and CDR2 FQNEAQ (reference sequence). The CDR3 is made up of 16 amino acids. V shed 5 bases, J shed 2 bases, and the junction held 8 bases outside the gene matches. The CDR3 bases are TGTGCCAGCAGCCTAAGGACTAGCGAATACACAGATACGCAGTATTTT. It yields the protein CASSLRTSEYTDTQYF.

This chain links TRBV25-1 with TRBJ2-7; TRBD1 agrees at 8 bases. The germline gives CDR1 MGHDK, CDR2 SYGVNS. V was clipped by 8 bases and J by 5 bases; unmatched bases: 11. The CDR3 spans 14 residues. The CDR3 sequence is CASSGPTGVNEQYF. The CDR3 DNA is TGTGCCAGCTCGGGCCCGACAGGGGTCAACGAGCAGTACTTC.

This clone was counted a few times. The V call is TRBV5-1, the J call TRBJ1-1, with D unresolved. Germline V gene sequence: CDR1 SGHRS, CDR2 YFSETQ. Trimming took off 0 bases at V and 6 bases at J, with 3 bases between the two ends. This CDR3 comprises 11 residues. CDR3 in amino acids: CASSLGPEAFF. CDR3 nucleotide sequence: TGCGCCAGCAGCTTGGGCCCTGAAGCTTTCTTT.

This clone showed up just a few times. The chain combines TRBV2 with TRBJ2-1; 7 nucleotides align to TRBD1. The CDR3 is 15 residues long. Germline-derived CDR1 and CDR2 are SNHLY and FYNNEI. V lost 7 bases, J lost 0 bases, and 6 bases stayed unmatched. The CDR3 DNA reads TGTGCCAGCACTTACAGGGGAAGCTCCTACAATGAGCAGTTCTTC. This codes for CASTYRGSSYNEQFF.

The chain carries TRBV4-1 and TRBJ2-7; 9 bases match TRBD1. V lost 0 bases and J lost 6; bases outside the gene matches: 6. Germline values: CDR1 MGHRA, CDR2 YSYEKL. The CDR3 extends over 15 amino acids. CDR3 protein: CASSQDLGQGGEQYF. The CDR3 bases are TGCGCCAGCAGCCAAGACTTGGGACAGGGTGGCGAGCAGTACTTC.

The CDR3 DNA is TGCAGCGTTGAAGATACAGGGACCTACGAGCAGTACTTC. Residues: CSVEDTGTYEQYF. This chain connects TRBV29-1 to TRBJ2-7; a possible D gene is TRBD1 (6 bases). With 0 bases removed from V and 2 bases from J, the gap between germline ends came to 8 bases. Germline V lookup: CDR1 SQVTM, CDR2 ANQGSEA. There are 13 residues in the CDR3.

This clone was found once. The chain links TRBV15 to TRBJ2-3; no clear D. This CDR3 region has 14 residues. Per the germline V gene, CDR1 is LNHNV and CDR2 is YYDKDF (reference sequence). V lost 0 bases and J 1 base, leaving 5 bases between the germline ends. The chain's CDR3 is CATSRDKGTDTQYF. CDR3 DNA: TGTGCCACCAGCAGAGATAAGGGCACAGATACGCAGTATTTT. The complete variable domain, with remaining parts taken from reference TRBV15 and TRBJ2-3, reads DAMVIQNPRYQVTQFGKPVTLSCSQTLNHNVMYWYQQKSSQAPKLLFHYYDKDFNNEADTPDNFQSRRPNTSFCFLDIRSPGLGDTAMYLCATSRDKGTDTQYFGPGTRLTVL.

The CDR3 here is CASSGRTSGYQETQYF. As DNA, the CDR3 is TGTGCCAGCAGCGGACGGACAAGCGGGTACCAAGAGACCCAGTACTTC. The chain joins TRBV7-2 to TRBJ2-5, with a tentative D call TRBD2 (6 bases). Between the trimmed V and J ends, which lost 5 bases and 0 bases, there was a span of 16 bases. This CDR3 region has 16 residues. Germline lookup yields CDR1 SGHTA and CDR2 FQGNSA. Looking up the rest from reference TRBV7-2 and TRBJ2-5 gives the full variable domain: GAGVSQSPSNKVTEKGKDVELRCDPISGHTALYWYRQSLGQGLEFLIYFQGNSAPDKSGLPSDRFSAERTGGSVSTLTIQRTQQEDSAVYLCASSGRTSGYQETQYFGPGTRLLVL.

This clone was observed a few times. This chain joins TRBV4-1 and TRBJ2-7; possibly TRBD1 for D (5 bases). Germline CDR1 MGHRA, CDR2 YSYEKL. The CDR3 length is 17 residues. The V gene lost 0 bases and the J gene lost 2 bases, with 17 bases spanning the gap. As DNA, the CDR3 is TGCGCCAGCAGCCAAGAAACAGGCCCTGGGCAAACCTACGAGCAGTACTTC. Its translation: CASSQETGPGQTYEQYF.